The 27 T cell receptor beta chains below all came from one sample that was sequenced in a study of cytomegalovirus exposure and HLA in healthy donors. PCR amplification relied on 60 Vbeta primers (plus 13 Jbeta primers). The protocol was immunoSEQ multiplex PCR, while the TCRdb copy is restricted to in-frame clones and leaves out a portion. Of about 200,000 clones in the sample, about four fifths were seen once. Sequenced material: PBMCs. These receptors were taken from a man aged 40-50 years in good health and CMV-seropositive.

The chain joins TRBV6-1 to TRBJ1-4; 8 bases match TRBD1. This CDR3 is 14 amino acids long. The V gene's germline CDR1 is MNHNS and CDR2 SASEGT. V was pared by 9 bases and J by 0 bases, with 3 bases of the junction left unmatched. As DNA, the CDR3 is TGTGCCAGTCAGGGGGCTGCAACTAATGAAAAACTGTTTTTT. This sequence encodes CASQGAATNEKLFF.

This sequence joins TRBV10-3 and TRBJ2-1; 7 bases line up with TRBD2. This CDR3 is built from 14 residues. After removal of 3 bases from V and 4 bases from J, the junction contained 3 bases not matched to a gene. Germline CDR1 and CDR2: ENHRY and SYGVKD. CDR3 protein: CAISDWTSYNEQFF. The CDR3 region has the DNA TGTGCCATCAGTGATTGGACTAGTTACAATGAGCAGTTCTTC.

This clone has more than one count but fewer than ten. The rearrangement links TRBV5-1 to TRBJ2-5, with 10 bases matching TRBD1. The CDR3 sequence is 16 residues long. The ends lost 2 bases at V and 3 bases at J; junction bases unmatched: 7. Germline values: CDR1 SGHRS, CDR2 YFSETQ. CDR3 sequence (DNA): TGCGCCAGCAGCTTCTCCCCCGGGACAGGGGAAGAGACCCAGTACTTC. Protein sequence: CASSFSPGTGEETQYF.

This clone appeared once. This chain links TRBV9 with TRBJ1-4; D possibly corresponds to TRBD1 (5 bases). The CDR3 covers 15 residues. V lost 5 bases and J 0 bases, leaving 11 bases between the germline ends. Per germline, CDR1 SGDLS and CDR2 YYNGEE. CDR3 sequence reads: CASSPTVSTNEKLFF. DNA for the CDR3: TGTGCCAGCAGTCCGACAGTCTCAACTAATGAAAAACTGTTTTTT.

J is TRBJ2-1 and V is TRBV6-6, with 11 bases lining up with TRBD2. The trim removed 5 bases at V and 9 bases at J, leaving 6 bases unmatched. The length of the CDR3 is 14 residues. The V gene's germline CDR1 is MNHNY and CDR2 SVGAGI (reference sequence). CDR3 protein: CASSDSGGAFEQFF. CDR3 in DNA: TGTGCCAGCAGTGATAGCGGGGGGGCCTTTGAGCAGTTCTTC.

This clone was recorded only once. The J gene is TRBJ2-1, the V gene TRBV5-1; weak D call: TRBD2 (8 bases). The germline CDR1 and CDR2 sequences are SGHRS and YFSETQ. The length of the CDR3 is 13 residues. V gave up 2 bases and J gave up 12 bases, with 15 bases separating them. CDR3 amino acids: CASSFEGAGGQFF. DNA of the CDR3: TGCGCCAGCAGCTTTGAGGGGGCGGGGGGGCAGTTCTTC.

This clone has only a few counts. The chain combines TRBV6-1 with TRBJ2-3; 11 bases fit TRBD2. This CDR3 is built from 14 residues. From germline, CDR1 is MNHNS and CDR2 SASEGT. Trimming cost V 7 bases and J 4 bases; bases outside gene matches: 4. The chain's CDR3 is CASTGTSGSDTQYF. CDR3 coding DNA: TGTGCCAGCACCGGGACTAGCGGTTCAGATACGCAGTATTTT.

CDR3 region: CASSQIQGVLREQYF. The CDR3, as DNA: TGTGCCAGCAGCCAGATACAGGGGGTGTTACGAGAGCAGTACTTC. The chain has TRBV4-2 and TRBJ2-7, with TRBD1 matching 8 bases. Per the germline V gene, CDR1 is LGHNA and CDR2 is YNFKEQ. V was clipped by 3 bases and J by 7 bases; unmatched bases: 11. This CDR3 comprises 15 residues.

V usage is TRBV5-1 and J usage is TRBJ1-4; 8 positions agree with TRBD1. Germline V gene data show CDR1 as SGHRS and CDR2 as YFSETQ. CDR3 length: 15 residues. V trimming: 4 bases; J trimming: 3 bases; junction bases outside the gene matches: 5. The CDR3: CASSATTGANEKLFF. CDR3 nucleotides: TGCGCCAGCAGCGCGACGACAGGGGCTAATGAAAAACTGTTTTTT.

V and J are TRBV5-1 and TRBJ2-3; D call uncertain. There are 11 residues in the CDR3. V was cut by 6 bases and J by 5 bases, with 7 bases left in between. CDR1 SGHRS and CDR2 YFSETQ come from the germline V gene. For the CDR3, the DNA is TGCGCCAGCACCCTCCGAGATACGCAGTATTTT. Protein: CASTLRDTQYF.

This chain joins TRBV10-3 and TRBJ2-5, with TRBD2 identical over 9 bases. Germline values: CDR1 ENHRY, CDR2 SYGVKD. This CDR3 contains 12 residues. The junction had 4 bases not matched to a gene; V was cut back by 10 bases and J by 4 bases. The CDR3 sequence is CATGTSIETQYF. The CDR3 nucleotides read TGTGCCACCGGGACTAGCATAGAGACCCAGTACTTC.

This clone was picked up a small number of times. The junction shows a germline mismatch at one end, possibly a read error. This chain uses TRBV7-9 with TRBJ2-5; 12 bases match TRBD2. There are 16 residues in the CDR3. Germline V gene sequence: CDR1 SEHNR, CDR2 FQNEAQ (reference sequence). The CDR3 DNA sequence: TGTTCCAGCAGCTTATTCCTAGCGGGGGGGCCCGGGACCCAGTACTTC. Its protein product is CSSSLFLAGGPGTQYF.

The chain combines TRBV18 with TRBJ2-5; D ambiguous. With 5 bases removed from V and 3 bases from J, the gap between germline ends came to 4 bases. The CDR3 spans 11 residues. In germline, CDR1 is KGHSH, CDR2 LQKENI. The CDR3 region is CASSSEETQYF. The CDR3 region has the DNA TGTGCCAGCTCATCGGAAGAGACCCAGTACTTC.

The rearrangement joins TRBV11-2 to TRBJ1-1; maybe TRBD1 (6 bases). Germline loops: CDR1 SGHAT, CDR2 FQNNGV. V was clipped by 4 bases and J by 5 bases, with 14 bases between them. The CDR3 sequence is 14 residues long. The CDR3 here is CASSYQGIRTEAFF. CDR3 DNA sequence: TGTGCCAGCAGCTACCAGGGGATTCGGACTGAAGCTTTCTTT.

CDR3 protein: CASSFLAGGITDTQYF. CDR3 bases: TGTGCCAGCAGCTTTTTAGCGGGAGGGATCACAGATACGCAGTATTTT. V is TRBV7-9 and J is TRBJ2-3; 11 positions match TRBD2. Per germline, CDR1 SEHNR and CDR2 FQNEAQ (reference sequence). The CDR3 runs 16 residues. J was trimmed by 2 bases and V by 3 bases; bases with no gene match: 4.

Only a few counts were recorded for this clone. This CDR3 is CASSLGGRTGDEQYF. The DNA of the CDR3 is TGTGCCAGCAGCTTAGGGGGGAGGACAGGGGACGAGCAGTACTTC. This chain joins TRBV7-6 and TRBJ2-7; 9 bases map to TRBD1. CDR1 and CDR2 (germline): SGHVS, FNYEAQ. The CDR3 consists of 15 residues. Losses at the gene ends were 1 base for V and 5 bases for J; bases not matched to a gene: 6.

The V call is TRBV7-6, the J call TRBJ2-5; D possibly corresponds to TRBD2 (6 bases). This CDR3 is 13 amino acids long. In germline, CDR1 is SGHVS, CDR2 FNYEAQ. The V end lost 1 base, the J end lost 5 bases, and 8 bases lay between the germline ends. This chain's CDR3 is CASSLGGTETQYF. CDR3 coding DNA: TGTGCCAGCAGCTTAGGAGGGACTGAGACCCAGTACTTC.

In nucleotides, the CDR3 is TGTGCCAGCAGCTGGGAGACAGGGGGTGGTACAGATACGCAGTATTTT. It yields the protein CASSWETGGGTDTQYF. The genes are TRBV5-8 and TRBJ2-3, with 9 bases fitting TRBD1. The V gene end was trimmed by 3 bases and the J gene end by 3 bases; junction bases not matched to a gene: 8. The CDR3 spans 16 residues. Germline V gene lookup returns CDR1 SGHTS and CDR2 YDEGEE.

This chain connects TRBV28 to TRBJ2-1; tentative D call: TRBD2 (5 bases). Trimming left V 4 bases short and J 4 bases short, with 17 bases between. Germline-derived CDR1 and CDR2 are MDHEN and SYDVKM. This CDR3 is 16 amino acids long. The DNA for the CDR3 is TGTGCCAGCAGTTCGCCCCAAGGACTGTTGTACAATGAGCAGTTCTTC. Translated: CASSSPQGLLYNEQFF.

The chain is built from TRBV2 and TRBJ1-1; a weak D match, TRBD1 (5 bases). Trimming shortened V by 9 bases and J by 4 bases, and 9 bases separated the two germline ends. The CDR3 consists of 11 residues. Germline CDR1 and CDR2: SNHLY and FYNNEI. This CDR3 reads CASGGITEAFF. The CDR3 DNA sequence: TGTGCCAGTGGGGGGATCACTGAAGCTTTCTTT.

The V and J genes are TRBV6-5 and TRBJ2-3; possibly TRBD2 for D (6 bases). The V end lost 4 bases, the J end lost 5 bases, and 13 bases lay between the germline ends. This CDR3 contains 14 residues. Germline V gene lookup returns CDR1 MNHEY and CDR2 SVGAGI. The CDR3 sequence: CASSLEGRGDTQYF. In DNA, the CDR3 is TGTGCCAGCAGTTTGGAGGGGCGAGGAGATACGCAGTATTTT.

CDR3 bases: TGTGCCAGCAGCGTAGCCAGGGGGCTTAGAGAGACCCAGTACTTC. This encodes CASSVARGLRETQYF. The V call is TRBV9, the J call TRBJ2-5; 8 nucleotides agree with TRBD1. Looked up from germline, CDR1 is SGDLS and CDR2 is YYNGEE. The CDR3 spans 15 residues. The ends lost 0 bases at V and 4 bases at J; junction bases unmatched: 5.

This chain connects TRBV5-1 to TRBJ2-2; 7 bases are shared with TRBD1. CDR1 is SGHRS, CDR2 YFSETQ, per germline. V dropped 3 bases and J dropped 5; count of bases not matched to a gene: 7. The CDR3 is made up of 15 amino acids. The CDR3 loop reads CASSSLTGKTGELFF. DNA for the CDR3: TGCGCCAGCAGCTCGCTGACAGGGAAAACCGGGGAGCTGTTTTTT.

CDR3 loop: CASSFIGDTDTQYF. The CDR3, as DNA: TGTGCCAGCAGCTTTATCGGGGACACAGATACGCAGTATTTT. The chain is built from TRBV7-3 and TRBJ2-3; a weak D match, TRBD2 (5 bases). The CDR3 loop spans 14 amino acids. CDR1 is SGHTA and CDR2 is FQGTGA in the germline V gene. Trimming cost V 3 bases and J 2 bases, with 9 bases left between them.

About this clone: At one end the junction does not follow the germline gene, possibly because of a read error. The V call is TRBV7-9, the J call TRBJ2-3; D is unclear. The CDR3 spans 14 residues. Germline V lookup: CDR1 SEHNR, CDR2 FQNEAQ (reference sequence). The CDR3 DNA sequence: TGTGCTAGCAGCATAAGCACAGTGACAGATACGCAGTATTTT. Translating gives CASSISTVTDTQYF.

The table lists this clone with a count of one. The rearrangement uses TRBV29-1 and TRBJ2-2; 7 nucleotides match TRBD2. From germline, CDR1 is SQVTM and CDR2 ANQGSEA. V lost 6 bases and J lost 6; bases outside the gene matches: 4. The CDR3 contains 12 residues. The CDR3 bases are TGCAGCGTGGGGGGGGTGGCCGGGGAGCTGTTTTTT. Amino acids: CSVGGVAGELFF.

In regard to this clone: The junction and the germline gene differ at one end; a read error may be behind it. This chain uses TRBV5-1 with TRBJ2-7; D may be TRBD2 (6 bases). Germline values: CDR1 SGHRS, CDR2 YFSETQ. CDR3 length equals 15 residues. CDR3 in DNA: TGTGCCAGCAGCTTGGAGGGTTCGGGGACCTACGAGCAGTACTTC. It codes for CASSLEGSGTYEQYF.